Below are 3 T cell receptor beta chains sequenced from a single sample in a study of shared clonotypes between healthy human individuals. The protocol was immunoSEQ multiplex PCR, while the TCRdb copy is restricted to in-frame clones and leaves out a portion. The sample yields roughly 1,500,000 clones, roughly 98% seen once. The sample taken for sequencing was naive CD4+ T cells sorted from blood. The subset denotes: CD45RA+ positively selected. The receptors derive from a young man in good health.

The chain uses TRBV7-8 and TRBJ2-1; 10 positions agree with TRBD2. Germline values: CDR1 SGHVS, CDR2 FQNEAQ. V gave up 2 bases and J gave up 5 bases; unmatched junction bases: 9. The CDR3 is 17 residues long. Written as DNA, the CDR3 is TGTGCCAGCAGCTTAAGGACTGGACTAGCGGACCACAATGAGCAGTTCTTC. Translation: CASSLRTGLADHNEQFF.

The V call is TRBV7-8, the J call TRBJ2-1; 13 nucleotides align to TRBD2. V shed 1 base and J 4 bases; nucleotides not matched to a gene: 4. The germline gives CDR1 SGHVS, CDR2 FQNEAQ. The CDR3 totals 17 residues. The CDR3: CASSLGGLAGLYNEQFF. In DNA, the CDR3 is TGTGCCAGCAGCTTAGGGGGACTAGCGGGATTATACAATGAGCAGTTCTTC.

This chain links TRBV7-2 with TRBJ1-5, with D possibly being TRBD1 (6 bases). V shed 5 bases and J shed 6 bases, with 14 bases lying between them. CDR1 and CDR2 from the germline V gene are SGHTA and FQGNSA. The CDR3 runs 14 residues. Here the CDR3 reads CASSERSGVQPQHF. The CDR3 nucleotides are TGTGCCAGCAGCGAGCGATCAGGGGTTCAGCCCCAGCATTTT.